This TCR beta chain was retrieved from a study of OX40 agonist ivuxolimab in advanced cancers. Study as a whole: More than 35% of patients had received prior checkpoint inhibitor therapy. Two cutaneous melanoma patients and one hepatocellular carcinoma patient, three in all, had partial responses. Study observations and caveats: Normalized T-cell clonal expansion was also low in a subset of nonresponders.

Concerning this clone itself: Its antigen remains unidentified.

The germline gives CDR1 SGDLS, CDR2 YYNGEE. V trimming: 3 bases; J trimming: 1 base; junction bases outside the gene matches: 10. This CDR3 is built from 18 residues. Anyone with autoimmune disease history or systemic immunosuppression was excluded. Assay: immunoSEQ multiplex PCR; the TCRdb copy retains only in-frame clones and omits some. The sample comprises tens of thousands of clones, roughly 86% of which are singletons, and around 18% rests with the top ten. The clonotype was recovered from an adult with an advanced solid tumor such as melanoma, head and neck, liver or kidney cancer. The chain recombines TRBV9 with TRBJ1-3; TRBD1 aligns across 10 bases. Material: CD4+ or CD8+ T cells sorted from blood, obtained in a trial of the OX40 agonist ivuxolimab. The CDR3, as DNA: TGTGCCAGCAGCGCGAGGACGGGACAGGGGACATCTGGAAACACCATATATTTT. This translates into CASSARTGQGTSGNTIYF.